These 21 T cell receptor beta chains were sequenced from one sample in a study of cytomegalovirus exposure and HLA in healthy donors. Vbeta (60) and Jbeta (13) primers were used in the PCR. The repertoire was sequenced with immunoSEQ multiplex PCR; TCRdb's copy has only in-frame clones and lacks some. The sample lists roughly 150,000 clones; about 84% were seen once. Sequenced sample: PBMCs. All receptors come from a man between 50 and 59 years old in good health and CMV-seropositive.

The chain combines TRBV19 with TRBJ1-5; TRBD1 is a possible D gene (6 bases). Looked up from germline, CDR1 is LNHDA and CDR2 is SQIVND (reference sequence). V gave up 7 bases and J gave up 6 bases, with 13 bases separating them. CDR3 length equals 13 residues. CDR3: CASTPGAVQPQHF. The CDR3 DNA reads TGTGCCAGTACTCCAGGGGCAGTTCAGCCCCAGCATTTT.

The chain employs TRBV5-1 and TRBJ2-7, with 9 bases matching TRBD2. V was pared by 4 bases and J by 5 bases, with 13 bases of the junction left unmatched. The germline V gene has CDR1 SGHRS and CDR2 YFSETQ. The CDR3 contains 16 residues. CDR3 sequence reads: CASSPQGRGGRDEQYF. The CDR3 DNA reads as TGCGCCAGCAGCCCCCAAGGGCGGGGGGGCCGCGACGAGCAGTACTTC. The full variable domain, completed using reference TRBV5-1 and TRBJ2-7, is KAGVTQTPRYLIKTRGQQVTLSCSPISGHRSVSWYQQTPGQGLQFLFEYFSETQRNKGNFPGRFSGRQFSNSRSEMNVSTLELGDSALYLCASSPQGRGGRDEQYFGPGTRLTVT.

J is TRBJ1-5 and V is TRBV28; 7 nucleotides match TRBD1. Per germline, CDR1 MDHEN and CDR2 SYDVKM. V shed 5 bases and J 4 bases; nucleotides not matched to a gene: 5. This CDR3 region has 14 residues. The CDR3 DNA sequence: TGTGCCAGCAGTCGAGGGACAGTTAATCAGCCCCAGCATTTT. It translates to CASSRGTVNQPQHF.

This chain joins TRBV18 and TRBJ1-5, with a weak D call TRBD1 (5 bases). The CDR3 consists of 14 residues. V shed 4 bases and J shed 3 bases, with 10 bases lying between them. From germline, CDR1 is KGHSH and CDR2 LQKENI. This chain's CDR3 is CASSQGKINQPQHF. CDR3 sequence (DNA): TGTGCCAGCTCACAGGGGAAGATCAATCAGCCCCAGCATTTT.

The chain couples TRBV5-1 to TRBJ2-3, with D maybe TRBD1 (5 bases). Trimming cost V 5 bases and J 6 bases, with 16 bases left between them. This CDR3 region has 14 residues. The germline gives CDR1 SGHRS, CDR2 YFSETQ. CDR3 bases: TGCGCCAGCAGTCTGCAGGGCTTGTCCGATACGCAGTATTTT. Translation: CASSLQGLSDTQYF.

This clone was seen more than once but under ten times. The V and J genes are TRBV28 and TRBJ2-3; D might be TRBD1 (5 bases). CDR1 is MDHEN, CDR2 SYDVKM, per germline. Deletions cut 2 bases from V and 2 bases from J, with 11 bases between. This CDR3 spans 15 amino acids. The CDR3 sequence: CASSLGGRVTDTQYF. CDR3 nucleotide sequence: TGTGCCAGCAGTTTAGGTGGCAGGGTCACAGATACGCAGTATTTT.

The chain has TRBV7-2 and TRBJ2-7, with 8 bases lining up with TRBD2. This CDR3 contains 14 residues. J gave up 6 bases and V 1 base, and 5 bases lay outside the gene matches. Germline lookup yields CDR1 SGHTA and CDR2 FQGNSA. The CDR3 nucleotides are TGTGCCAGCAGCTTAGGTGGACTAGCCGGCGAGCAGTACTTC. Translation: CASSLGGLAGEQYF.

The V and J genes are TRBV7-8 and TRBJ1-5; D call uncertain. Deletions cut 1 base from V and 6 bases from J, with 7 bases between. Germline assignment: CDR1 SGHVS and CDR2 FQNEAQ. This CDR3 region has 13 residues. This CDR3 is CASSLVVLQPQHF. In DNA form, the CDR3 reads TGTGCCAGCAGCTTAGTAGTACTTCAGCCCCAGCATTTT.

This chain connects TRBV7-9 to TRBJ2-6; possible D gene TRBD1, 6 bases. CDR1 SEHNR and CDR2 FQNEAQ come from the germline V gene (reference sequence). Trimming pared 5 bases from V and 1 base from J, leaving 15 bases between. CDR3 length: 17 residues. CDR3 loop: CASSETGTPSGANVLTF. CDR3 sequence (DNA): TGTGCCAGCAGCGAGACTGGGACACCTTCTGGGGCCAACGTCCTGACTTTC.

The chain combines TRBV6-5 with TRBJ2-5; possibly TRBD2 for D (6 bases). CDR1 is MNHEY and CDR2 is SVGAGI in the germline V gene. Deletions cut 5 bases from V and 2 bases from J, with 9 bases between. The CDR3 runs 13 residues. CDR3 sequence: CASSVSGQETQYF. The CDR3 nucleotides read TGTGCCAGCAGTGTTAGCGGACAAGAGACCCAGTACTTC.

This chain uses TRBV7-2 with TRBJ1-5, with D uncertain. V was trimmed by 5 bases and J by 6 bases, leaving 23 bases between them. Germline assignment: CDR1 SGHTA and CDR2 FQGNSA. This CDR3 contains 17 residues. The CDR3 DNA reads TGTGCCAGCAGCCCAGATTCGGGGTCCATCATGGCTCAGCCCCAGCATTTT. Its translation: CASSPDSGSIMAQPQHF.

The CDR3 DNA follows: TGTGCCAGCAGCTCCCTATGGGCAGGGAACACCGGGGAGCTGTTTTTT. As protein: CASSSLWAGNTGELFF. V is TRBV7-9 and J is TRBJ2-2, with D uncertain. Germline loops: CDR1 SEHNR, CDR2 FQNEAQ (reference sequence). Trimming removed 4 bases at V and 1 base at J, with 13 bases between. The length of the CDR3 is 16 residues.

The chain has TRBV5-6 and TRBJ2-3, with 7 bases that match TRBD1. The CDR3 is 15 amino acids. The ends lost 0 bases at V and 4 bases at J; junction bases unmatched: 5. Germline CDR1 SGHDT, CDR2 YYEEEE. DNA of the CDR3: TGTGCCAGCAGCTTGGGGACAGGTTATTCAGATACGCAGTATTTT. It yields the protein CASSLGTGYSDTQYF.

This clone was seen a handful of times. The chain couples TRBV19 to TRBJ1-1; 7 nucleotides match TRBD1. Germline loops: CDR1 LNHDA, CDR2 SQIVND (reference sequence). After removal of 4 bases from V and 3 bases from J, the junction contained 8 bases not matched to a gene. The CDR3 contains 15 residues. CDR3: CASSRGDRVDTEAFF. CDR3 DNA: TGTGCCAGTAGTAGGGGAGACAGGGTGGACACTGAAGCTTTCTTT.

This chain joins TRBV27 and TRBJ2-2, with 8 positions matching TRBD1. V lost 7 bases to trimming and J lost 3 bases; unmatched junction nucleotides: 4. The CDR3 covers 14 residues. Looked up from germline, CDR1 is MNHEY and CDR2 is SMNVEV (reference sequence). The CDR3 DNA reads TGTGCCAGCATTGACAGGGGATACACCGGGGAGCTGTTTTTT. This codes for CASIDRGYTGELFF.

This clone was observed a handful of times. The chain uses TRBV6-1 and TRBJ2-3; the match to TRBD2 covers 10 bases. Per the germline V gene, CDR1 is MNHNS and CDR2 is SASEGT. The V gene end was trimmed by 2 bases and the J gene end by 2 bases; junction bases not matched to a gene: 7. The CDR3 has 17 residues. The CDR3 DNA reads TGTGCCAGCAGTGAACGCGCTAGCGGGGGTTTCACAGATACGCAGTATTTT. Amino acids: CASSERASGGFTDTQYF.

The chain joins TRBV4-3 to TRBJ2-7; a possible D gene is TRBD2 (5 bases). CDR3 length equals 14 residues. V shed 0 bases and J shed 7 bases, with 13 bases lying between them. Germline assignment: CDR1 LGHNA and CDR2 YSLEER. CDR3 nucleotides: TGCGCCAGCAGCCAAGAAAGCGGCTCCTTGGAGCAGTACTTC. Translating gives CASSQESGSLEQYF.

The chain couples TRBV28 to TRBJ2-2; 7 nucleotides match TRBD2. Germline V gene data show CDR1 as MDHEN and CDR2 as SYDVKM. With 2 bases clipped from V and 6 bases from J, the junction kept 6 bases outside the gene matches. CDR3 size: 15 residues. Written as DNA, the CDR3 is TGTGCCAGCAGTTTAGTCGGGAGGAGGGCCGGGGAGCTGTTTTTT. Encoded protein: CASSLVGRRAGELFF.

The V gene is TRBV9, the J gene TRBJ2-3; 10 bases align to TRBD2. The CDR3 has 16 amino acids. The junction had 4 bases not matched to a gene; V was cut back by 1 base and J by 2 bases. Germline CDR1 is SGDLS and CDR2 is YYNGEE. The CDR3 DNA reads TGTGCCAGCAGCGTAAGCGGGAGGGCCGTCACAGATACGCAGTATTTT. This translates into CASSVSGRAVTDTQYF. The full variable domain, in which reference TRBV9 and TRBJ2-3 provide the parts outside the CDR3, is DSGVTQTPKHLITATGQRVTLRCSPRSGDLSVYWYQQSLDQGLQFLIQYYNGEERAKGNILERFSAQQFPDLHSELNLSSLELGDSALYFCASSVSGRAVTDTQYFGPGTRLTVL.

The V call is TRBV30, the J call TRBJ2-3, with D possibly being TRBD2 (5 bases). From germline, CDR1 is GTSNPN and CDR2 SVGIG (reference sequence). The CDR3 loop spans 15 amino acids. Trimming took off 2 bases at V and 0 bases at J, with 12 bases between the two ends. CDR3 residues: CAWSPERRSTDTQYF. The DNA for the CDR3 is TGTGCCTGGAGTCCGGAGCGGAGAAGCACAGATACGCAGTATTTT. The complete variable domain, with remaining parts taken from reference TRBV30 and TRBJ2-3, reads SQTIHQWPATLVQPVGSPLSLECTVEGTSNPNLYWYRQAAGRGLQLLFYSVGIGQISSEVPQNLSASRPQDRQFILSSKKLLLSDSGFYLCAWSPERRSTDTQYFGPGTRLTVL.

This sequence joins TRBV6-6 and TRBJ2-3; 8 bases map to TRBD1. V lost 2 bases, J lost 0 bases, and 1 base stayed unmatched. Germline lookup yields CDR1 MNHNY and CDR2 SVGAGI (reference sequence). The CDR3 spans 15 residues. The CDR3: CASSYGTGSTDTQYF. The CDR3 DNA follows: TGTGCCAGCAGTTACGGGACAGGTAGCACAGATACGCAGTATTTT.